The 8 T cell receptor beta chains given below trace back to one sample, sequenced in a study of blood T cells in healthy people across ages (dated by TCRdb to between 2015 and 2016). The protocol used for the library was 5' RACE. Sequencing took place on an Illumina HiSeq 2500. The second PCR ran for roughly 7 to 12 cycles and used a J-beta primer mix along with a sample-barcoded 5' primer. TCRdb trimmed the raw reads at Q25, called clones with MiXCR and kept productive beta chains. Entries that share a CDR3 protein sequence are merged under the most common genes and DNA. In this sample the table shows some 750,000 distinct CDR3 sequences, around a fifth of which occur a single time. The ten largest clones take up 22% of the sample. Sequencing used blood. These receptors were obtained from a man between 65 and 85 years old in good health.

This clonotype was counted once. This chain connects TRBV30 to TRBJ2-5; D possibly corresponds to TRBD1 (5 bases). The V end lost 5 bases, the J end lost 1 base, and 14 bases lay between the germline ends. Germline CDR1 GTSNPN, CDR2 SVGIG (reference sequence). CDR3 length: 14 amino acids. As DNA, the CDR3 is TGTGCCTGGGACCGACAGCAGCTCCAAGAGACCCAGTACTTC. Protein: CAWDRQQLQETQYF. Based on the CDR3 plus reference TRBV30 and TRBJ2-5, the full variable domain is SQTIHQWPATLVQPVGSPLSLECTVEGTSNPNLYWYRQAAGRGLQLLFYSVGIGQISSEVPQNLSASRPQDRQFILSSKKLLLSDSGFYLCAWDRQQLQETQYFGPGTRLLVL.

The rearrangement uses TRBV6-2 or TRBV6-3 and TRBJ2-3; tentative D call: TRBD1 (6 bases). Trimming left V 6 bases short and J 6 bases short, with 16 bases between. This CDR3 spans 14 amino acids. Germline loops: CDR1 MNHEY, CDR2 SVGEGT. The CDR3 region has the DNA TGTGCCAGCAGACCCGGGACACACCAGGATACGCAGTATTTT. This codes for CASRPGTHQDTQYF.

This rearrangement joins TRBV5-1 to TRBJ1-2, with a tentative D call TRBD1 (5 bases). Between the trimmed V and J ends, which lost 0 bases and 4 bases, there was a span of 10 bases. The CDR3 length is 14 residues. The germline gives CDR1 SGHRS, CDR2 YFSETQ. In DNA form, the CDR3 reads TGCGCCAGCAGCTTGGAACAGGCCCGCTATGGCTACACCTTC. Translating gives CASSLEQARYGYTF.

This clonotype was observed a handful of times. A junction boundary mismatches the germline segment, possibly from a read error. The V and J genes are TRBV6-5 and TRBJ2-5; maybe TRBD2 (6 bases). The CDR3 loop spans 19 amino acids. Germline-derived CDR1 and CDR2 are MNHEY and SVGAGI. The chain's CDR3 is CAGSYSTPLVGGYQETQYF. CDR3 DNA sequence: TGTGCCGGCAGTTACTCGACCCCTTTAGTGGGAGGCTACCAAGAGACCCAGTACTTC.

As DNA, the CDR3 is TGTGCCAGTAGTCGGGGGGGCTGGAGCAATCAGCCCCAGCATTTT. It yields the protein CASSRGGWSNQPQHF. The V gene is TRBV19, the J gene TRBJ1-5; maybe TRBD1 (6 bases). This CDR3 spans 15 amino acids. Germline loops: CDR1 LNHDA, CDR2 SQIVND (reference sequence). Trimming removed 5 bases from V and 1 base from J, with 12 bases in between.

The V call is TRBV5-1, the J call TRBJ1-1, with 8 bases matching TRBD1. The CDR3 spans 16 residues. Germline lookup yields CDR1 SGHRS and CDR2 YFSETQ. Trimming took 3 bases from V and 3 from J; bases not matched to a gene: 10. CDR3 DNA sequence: TGCGCCAGCAGCTGGGCGACCGGACAGGGCTACACTGAAGCTTTCTTT. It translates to CASSWATGQGYTEAFF.

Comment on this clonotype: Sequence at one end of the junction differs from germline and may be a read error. DNA for the CDR3: TGTGCCAGCAATGGGGGAGGGAGTTTTCCGTTCTTC. As protein: CASNGGGSFPFF. V and J are TRBV12-3 or TRBV12-4 and TRBJ2-5; 7 bases align to TRBD2. This CDR3 has 12 amino acids.

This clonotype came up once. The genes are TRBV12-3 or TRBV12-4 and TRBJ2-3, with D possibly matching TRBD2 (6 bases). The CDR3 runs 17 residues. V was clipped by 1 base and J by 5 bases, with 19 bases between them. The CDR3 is CASSLEASDEGRDTQYF. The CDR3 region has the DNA TGTGCCAGCAGTTTAGAGGCTAGCGACGAGGGGAGAGATACGCAGTATTTT.